This T cell receptor beta chain was observed in a study of blood T cell repertoires in COVID-19. Study-level background: Spain, Italy and the United States supplied samples that represented acute and convalescent COVID-19. In each case, the material was cDNA or gDNA derived from T cells, B-cell-depleted T cells, or PBMCs.

Source study methods: Estimated nucleated cell counts came from reference gene primer amplification. The data were produced by immunoSEQ multiplex PCR, yet TCRdb's version contains in-frame clones alone and is incomplete. V and J calls and clone size are given by that table; D and trimming were obtained from the DNA. Of about 230,000 clones in the sample, approximately 80% are singletons; the top ten hold around 27%. The CDR3 contains 12 residues. This TCR was sampled from a man aged 35 to 55 with acute or convalescent COVID-19. Sample: peripheral blood. The chain has TRBV21-1 and TRBJ2-1; the listed D gene, TRBD1, was not tested against the DNA. TRBV21-1 is deemed a pseudogene. The CDR3 protein is CASRQGNNEQFF. Here the CDR3 DNA reads TGTGCCAGCAGACAGGGAAACAATGAGCAGTTCTTC.